This entry lists 14 T cell receptor beta chains sequenced from one sample in a study of shared clonotypes between healthy human individuals. Sequencing used immunoSEQ multiplex PCR; TCRdb keeps in-frame clones, though not all of them. Of around 88,000 clones listed, 67% are singletons. The sample was memory CD8+ T cells sorted from blood. The subset here: CD45RO+ cells pooled with CCR7-negative TemRA cells. The source is a man aged 25-45 years in good health.

The chain recombines TRBV14 with TRBJ1-1; TRBD1 aligns across 12 bases. V trimming: 3 bases; J trimming: 6 bases; junction bases outside the gene matches: 8. The V gene's germline CDR1 is SGHDN and CDR2 FVKESK. CDR3 length: 16 residues. CDR3 DNA: TGTGCCAGCAGCCACCTACCGGGACAGGGGGCTCCTGAAGCTTTCTTT. Translating it yields CASSHLPGQGAPEAFF.

This clone came up a few times. The V gene is TRBV4-1, the J gene TRBJ1-2, with D possibly matching TRBD1 (6 bases). The V end lost 0 bases, the J end lost 7 bases, and 15 bases lay between the germline ends. The CDR3 consists of 15 residues. CDR1 and CDR2 from the germline V gene are MGHRA and YSYEKL. CDR3 amino acids: CASSQDGGGLGGYTF. CDR3 DNA: TGCGCCAGCAGCCAAGATGGAGGGGGGCTGGGTGGCTACACCTTC.

In its sample, this clone was seen a few times. V and J are TRBV7-8 and TRBJ1-3, with D perhaps TRBD1 (6 bases). CDR3 length equals 19 residues. The ends were cut back, 5 bases at V and 0 bases at J, with 23 bases in the middle. Germline CDR1 and CDR2: SGHVS and FQNEAQ. The CDR3 sequence is CASSQSRDTYVYSGNTIYF. The CDR3 DNA sequence: TGTGCCAGCAGCCAAAGCCGGGACACTTACGTCTACTCTGGAAACACCATATATTTT. Variable domain in full (rest from reference TRBV7-8 and TRBJ1-3): GAGVSQSPRYKVAKRGQDVALRCDPISGHVSLFWYQQALGQGPEFLTYFQNEAQLDKSGLPSDRFFAERPEGSVSTLKIQRTQQEDSAVYLCASSQSRDTYVYSGNTIYFGEGSWLTVV.

This clone was seen many times. The V and J genes are TRBV15 and TRBJ1-1; D is possibly TRBD1 (5 bases). V was clipped by 4 bases and J by 1 base, with 10 bases between them. Germline CDR1 reads LNHNV; CDR2 reads YYDKDF (reference sequence). CDR3 size: 14 residues. The CDR3 bases are TGTGCCACCAGCAAGGAGGGACCGAACACTGAAGCTTTCTTT. Amino acid sequence: CATSKEGPNTEAFF.

The chain joins TRBV7-8 to TRBJ2-7; 12 nucleotides align to TRBD2. The CDR3 loop spans 15 amino acids. Germline V CDR1 and CDR2: SGHVS, FQNEAQ. V shed 6 bases and J 7 bases; nucleotides not matched to a gene: 10. CDR3 DNA: TGTGCCAGCAGACCTGCCCGACTAGCGGGAGATGAGCAGTACTTC. Protein sequence: CASRPARLAGDEQYF.

This chain uses TRBV14 with TRBJ1-1; maybe TRBD1 (6 bases). Germline values: CDR1 SGHDN, CDR2 FVKESK. The CDR3 has 15 residues. V was pared by 1 base and J by 2 bases, with 11 bases between. The CDR3 nucleotides read TGTGCCAGCAGCCAAGTTACAGGGCCCAACACTGAAGCTTTCTTT. It yields the protein CASSQVTGPNTEAFF.

The CDR3 loop reads CASSHDGGPNQPQHF. In DNA form, the CDR3 reads TGTGCCAGTAGTCATGATGGGGGGCCCAATCAGCCCCAGCATTTT. V and J are TRBV19 and TRBJ1-5; tentative D call: TRBD1 (6 bases). This CDR3 comprises 15 residues. Germline V gene sequence: CDR1 LNHDA, CDR2 SQIVND (reference sequence). V lost 5 bases and J lost 3, with 14 bases in between. Supplemented by reference TRBV19 and TRBJ1-5, the full variable domain reads DGGITQSPKYLFRKEGQNVTLSCEQNLNHDAMYWYRQDPGQGLRLIYYSQIVNDFQKGDIAEGYSVSREKKESFPLTVTSAQKNPTAFYLCASSHDGGPNQPQHFGDGTRLSIL.

This clone was recorded a few times. The V call is TRBV15, the J call TRBJ2-2; 7 bases map to TRBD2. Trimming at V came to 6 bases and at J to 1 base, leaving 5 bases not matched to a gene. The CDR3 sequence is 15 residues long. The V gene's germline CDR1 is LNHNV and CDR2 YYDKDF (reference sequence). The CDR3 loop is CATSRLAENTGELFF. CDR3 DNA sequence: TGTGCCACCAGTAGGCTAGCGGAGAACACCGGGGAGCTGTTTTTT. Supplemented by reference TRBV15 and TRBJ2-2, the full variable domain reads DAMVIQNPRYQVTQFGKPVTLSCSQTLNHNVMYWYQQKSSQAPKLLFHYYDKDFNNEADTPDNFQSRRPNTSFCFLDIRSPGLGDTAMYLCATSRLAENTGELFFGEGSRLTVL.

V usage is TRBV27 and J usage is TRBJ2-3; TRBD2 matches 7 bases. The trim removed 1 base at V and 0 bases at J, leaving 4 bases unmatched. From germline, CDR1 is MNHEY and CDR2 SMNVEV (reference sequence). CDR3 length equals 16 residues. The CDR3 here is CASSLFGSGSTDTQYF. The CDR3 DNA sequence: TGTGCCAGCAGTTTATTTGGTAGCGGGAGCACAGATACGCAGTATTTT.

This sequence joins TRBV5-8 and TRBJ2-7; 7 bases align to TRBD1. The trim removed 0 bases at V and 3 bases at J, leaving 6 bases unmatched. This CDR3 has 15 amino acids. CDR1 is SGHTS and CDR2 is YDEGEE in the germline V gene. CDR3 sequence reads: CASSLDQGVHYEQYF. As DNA, the CDR3 is TGTGCCAGCAGCTTGGACCAGGGGGTACACTACGAGCAGTACTTC.

The CDR3 reads CASSWLASNQPQHF. CDR3 sequence (DNA): TGTGCCAGCAGTTGGCTGGCAAGCAATCAGCCCCAGCATTTT. The rearrangement uses TRBV28 and TRBJ1-5; no definite D call. The germline gives CDR1 MDHEN, CDR2 SYDVKM. Trimming took off 4 bases at V and 1 base at J, with 8 bases between the two ends. The length of the CDR3 is 14 residues. Supplemented by reference TRBV28 and TRBJ1-5, the full variable domain reads DVKVTQSSRYLVKRTGEKVFLECVQDMDHENMFWYRQDPGLGLRLIYFSYDVKMKEKGDIPEGYSVSREKKERFSLILESASTNQTSMYLCASSWLASNQPQHFGDGTRLSIL.

This rearrangement joins TRBV5-4 to TRBJ2-5; TRBD1 aligns across 10 bases. The V gene's germline CDR1 is SGHNT and CDR2 YYREEE (reference sequence). The CDR3 consists of 15 residues. V lost 4 bases to trimming and J lost 5 bases; unmatched junction nucleotides: 8. CDR3 residues: CASSLTGQGVETQYF. CDR3 in DNA: TGTGCCAGCAGCCTTACCGGACAGGGGGTGGAGACCCAGTACTTC.

The rearrangement joins TRBV21-1 to TRBJ2-7; TRBD2 was called by the table and not checked on the DNA. TRBV21-1 is deemed a pseudogene. The CDR3 is 14 amino acids. The CDR3 DNA is TGTGCCAGCAAATGTTGGCGGGACTCCTACGAGCAGTACTTC. Translated, it gives CASKCWRDSYEQYF.

The V gene is TRBV6-5, the J gene TRBJ1-5, with a weak D call TRBD1 (6 bases). With 6 bases removed from V and 5 bases from J, the gap between germline ends came to 14 bases. This CDR3 comprises 14 residues. Germline loops: CDR1 MNHEY, CDR2 SVGAGI. The CDR3 loop is CASSLLKGDQPQHF. The CDR3 nucleotides read TGTGCCAGCAGCCTATTGAAGGGGGATCAGCCCCAGCATTTT.